The 17 T cell receptor beta chains below come from one sample, sequenced in a study of cytotoxic CD8 clonotypes in ibrutinib-treated CLL. The table came from immunoSEQ multiplex PCR; TCRdb's copy has only in-frame clones and leaves some out. The sample has some 200,000 clones, roughly 79% seen once. The sequences come from PBMCs, collected after 12 months of ibrutinib treatment. These receptors originate from a human donor with chronic lymphocytic leukemia.

In DNA, the CDR3 is TGCAGTGCTAAAAAACTAGATGGCTACACCTTC. Its translation is CSAKKLDGYTF. V usage is TRBV20-1 and J usage is TRBJ1-2; D is unresolved. The V gene lost 4 bases and the J gene lost 6 bases, with 9 bases spanning the gap. CDR3 length: 11 amino acids. Germline V gene data show CDR1 as DFQATT and CDR2 as SNEGSKA (reference sequence).

The chain is built from TRBV11-1 and TRBJ1-1; D gene uncertain. The V gene lost 2 bases and the J gene lost 4 bases, with 8 bases spanning the gap. CDR3 length equals 13 residues. CDR1 and CDR2 from the germline V gene are SGHAT and FQDESV (reference sequence). Here the CDR3 reads CASSLRTTTEAFF. CDR3 nucleotides: TGTGCCAGCAGCTTACGCACTACCACTGAAGCTTTCTTT.

V usage is TRBV10-2 and J usage is TRBJ1-6; D is perhaps TRBD1 (6 bases). This CDR3 comprises 15 residues. V dropped 2 bases and J dropped 3 bases, with 8 bases sitting between them. Germline values: CDR1 WSHSY, CDR2 SAAADI. The chain's CDR3 is CASSEVRGYNSPLHF. CDR3 DNA: TGCGCCAGCAGTGAGGTCAGGGGCTATAATTCACCCCTCCACTTT.

The rearrangement uses TRBV5-4 and TRBJ1-2; 8 positions agree with TRBD1. This CDR3 is built from 15 residues. Germline V lookup: CDR1 SGHNT, CDR2 YYREEE (reference sequence). After removal of 5 bases from V and 4 bases from J, the junction contained 10 bases not matched to a gene. The CDR3 DNA follows: TGTGCCAGCAGGAACGGGACAGGAGCGATCTATGGCTACACCTTC. Amino acid sequence: CASRNGTGAIYGYTF.

This chain joins TRBV2 and TRBJ1-5; a weak D match, TRBD1 (5 bases). V was trimmed by 2 bases and J by 3 bases, leaving 11 bases between them. The CDR3 has 15 residues. CDR1 is SNHLY, CDR2 FYNNEI, per germline. CDR3 residues: CASSEQGVNNQPQHF. CDR3 DNA: TGTGCCAGCAGTGAACAAGGGGTTAACAATCAGCCCCAGCATTTT. The complete variable domain, with remaining parts taken from reference TRBV2 and TRBJ1-5, reads EPEVTQTPSHQVTQMGQEVILRCVPISNHLYFYWYRQILGQKVEFLVSFYNNEISEKSEIFDDQFSVERPDGSNFTLKIRSTKLEDSAMYFCASSEQGVNNQPQHFGDGTRLSIL.

V and J are TRBV28 and TRBJ1-2, with D possibly matching TRBD1 (5 bases). The germline CDR1 and CDR2 sequences are MDHEN and SYDVKM. The CDR3 totals 15 residues. V was pared by 5 bases and J by 6 bases, with 19 bases between. The CDR3 spells CASSLTGRGGNGYTF. The CDR3 DNA reads TGTGCCAGCAGTCTTACGGGGCGGGGCGGCAATGGCTACACCTTC.

A single count supports this clone. The chain joins TRBV10-3 to TRBJ2-2; 14 nucleotides line up with TRBD2. J gave up 0 bases and V 8 bases, and 5 bases lay outside the gene matches. The CDR3 is 17 residues long. Germline assignment: CDR1 ENHRY and CDR2 SYGVKD. CDR3 loop: CAIGGLAGAANTGELFF. The CDR3 coding sequence is TGTGCCATCGGGGGACTAGCGGGAGCCGCGAACACCGGGGAGCTGTTTTTT.

The chain has TRBV11-2 and TRBJ2-3; TRBD2 matches 7 bases. Trimming took 0 bases from V and 3 from J; bases not matched to a gene: 6. The CDR3 runs to 16 residues. From germline, CDR1 is SGHAT and CDR2 FQNNGV. CDR3: CASSLEPAGVTDTQYF. The CDR3 DNA reads TGTGCCAGCAGCTTAGAACCTGCGGGGGTGACAGATACGCAGTATTTT.

The J gene is TRBJ1-2, the V gene TRBV25-1, with a tentative D call TRBD1 (6 bases). Looked up from germline, CDR1 is MGHDK and CDR2 is SYGVNS. The CDR3 covers 15 residues. V was cut by 5 bases and J by 5 bases, with 18 bases left in between. In nucleotides, the CDR3 is TGTGCCAGCAGTTTCCCCCAGGGGCGCGATTATGGCTACACCTTC. Its protein product is CASSFPQGRDYGYTF.

As regards this clone: This specimen includes other DNA sequences encoding the same CDR3. This chain uses TRBV5-8 with TRBJ1-2; no clear D gene. Germline V gene data show CDR1 as SGHTS and CDR2 as YDEGEE. V was cut by 4 bases and J by 0 bases, with 13 bases left in between. This CDR3 contains 15 residues. CDR3 region: CASSLGAGANYGYTF. CDR3 nucleotides: TGTGCCAGCAGCCTGGGAGCGGGAGCTAACTATGGCTACACCTTC. Drawing the rest from reference TRBV5-8 and TRBJ1-2, the complete variable domain is EAGVTQSPTHLIKTRGQQATLRCSPISGHTSVYWYQQALGLGLQFLLWYDEGEERNRGNFPPRFSGRQFPNYSSELNVNALELEDSALYLCASSLGAGANYGYTFGSGTRLTVV.

This clone appeared many times. One junction end disagrees with the germline gene, perhaps due to a read error. This sample also contains other DNA sequences that code for the same CDR3. The chain uses TRBV5-1 and TRBJ1-2; 8 bases are a match to TRBD1. This CDR3 is built from 14 residues. Germline V gives CDR1 SGHRS, CDR2 YFSETQ. CDR3 nucleotide sequence: TGTGCCAGCAGCTCCCTGACAGGGGTAGATGGCTACACCTTC. Translated, it gives CASSSLTGVDGYTF.

The rearrangement uses TRBV18 and TRBJ2-7; TRBD1 matches at 12 bases. This CDR3 spans 17 amino acids. The V gene end was trimmed by 4 bases and the J gene end by 2 bases; junction bases not matched to a gene: 9. Per the germline V gene, CDR1 is KGHSH and CDR2 is LQKENI. The CDR3 DNA reads TGTGCCAGCTCACGCAGGGACAGGGGGCGAATTACCTACGAGCAGTACTTC. Its protein product is CASSRRDRGRITYEQYF.

The table lists this clone with a count of one. This chain uses TRBV4-1 with TRBJ2-1; D could derive from TRBD1 or TRBD2 (5 bases each). The germline V and J ends were trimmed by 4 bases and 5 bases, with 12 bases remaining between them. The CDR3 contains 14 residues. The germline V gene has CDR1 MGHRA and CDR2 YSYEKL. CDR3 DNA: TGCGCCAGCAGCCCCCCCGAGGGGAACAATGAGCAGTTCTTC. Its translation is CASSPPEGNNEQFF.

V is TRBV7-9 and J is TRBJ2-7; D is possibly TRBD2 (6 bases). Trimming stripped 0 bases from V and 2 bases from J, with 11 bases between. CDR3 length: 15 residues. Per germline, CDR1 SEHNR and CDR2 FQNEAQ (reference sequence). The CDR3 reads CASSLAGGFAYEQYF. The DNA for the CDR3 is TGTGCCAGCAGCTTAGCCGGGGGATTCGCCTACGAGCAGTACTTC.

This chain joins TRBV30 and TRBJ2-5; TRBD2 aligns across 7 bases. This CDR3 is built from 12 residues. The germline CDR1 and CDR2 sequences are GTSNPN and SVGIG (reference sequence). This CDR3 is CATSWGGVTQYF. In nucleotides, the CDR3 is TGTGCAACGTCGTGGGGGGGAGTGACCCAGTACTTC.

The chain is built from TRBV7-8 and TRBJ1-5, with TRBD1 matching 9 bases. This CDR3 spans 16 amino acids. CDR1 is SGHVS, CDR2 FQNEAQ, per germline. Trimming took 4 bases from V and 0 from J; bases not matched to a gene: 4. In DNA, the CDR3 is TGTGCCAGCAGCTCCCGGGACAGGGATAGCAATCAGCCCCAGCATTTT. Its protein is CASSSRDRDSNQPQHF. Filled out from reference TRBV7-8 and TRBJ1-5, the complete variable domain reads GAGVSQSPRYKVAKRGQDVALRCDPISGHVSLFWYQQALGQGPEFLTYFQNEAQLDKSGLPSDRFFAERPEGSVSTLKIQRTQQEDSAVYLCASSSRDRDSNQPQHFGDGTRLSIL.

The rearrangement uses TRBV5-4 and TRBJ2-1; 7 bases fit TRBD2. The CDR3 length is 14 residues. The V and J ends lost 0 bases and 6 bases, in that order; junction bases with no gene match: 3. Germline V CDR1 and CDR2: SGHNT, YYREEE (reference sequence). CDR3 protein: CASSLGLAANEQFF. The CDR3 DNA sequence: TGTGCCAGCAGCTTGGGCCTAGCGGCCAATGAGCAGTTCTTC.